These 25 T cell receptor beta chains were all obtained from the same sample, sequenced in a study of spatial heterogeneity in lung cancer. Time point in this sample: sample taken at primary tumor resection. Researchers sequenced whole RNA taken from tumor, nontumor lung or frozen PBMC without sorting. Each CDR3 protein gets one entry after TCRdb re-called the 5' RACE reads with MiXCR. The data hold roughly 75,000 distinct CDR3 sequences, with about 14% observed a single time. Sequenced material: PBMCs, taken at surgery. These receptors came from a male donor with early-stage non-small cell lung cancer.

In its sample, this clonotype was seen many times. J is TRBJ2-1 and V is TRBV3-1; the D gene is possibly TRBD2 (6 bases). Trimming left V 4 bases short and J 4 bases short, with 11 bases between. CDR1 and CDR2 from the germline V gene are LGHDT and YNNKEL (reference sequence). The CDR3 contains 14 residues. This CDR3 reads CASSPRRDYNEQFF. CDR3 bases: TGTGCCAGCAGCCCCCGGAGGGATTACAATGAGCAGTTCTTC.

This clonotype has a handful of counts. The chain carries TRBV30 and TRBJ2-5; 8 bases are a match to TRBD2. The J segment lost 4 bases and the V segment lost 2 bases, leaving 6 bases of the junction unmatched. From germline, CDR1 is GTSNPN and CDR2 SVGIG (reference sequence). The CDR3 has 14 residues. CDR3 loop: CAWSSGSVPETQYF. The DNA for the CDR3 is TGTGCCTGGAGTAGCGGGAGCGTTCCAGAGACCCAGTACTTC.

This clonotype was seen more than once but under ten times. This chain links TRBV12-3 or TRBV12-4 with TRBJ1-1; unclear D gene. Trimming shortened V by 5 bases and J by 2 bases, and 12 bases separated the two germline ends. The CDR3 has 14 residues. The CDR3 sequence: CASSPQVLNTEAFF. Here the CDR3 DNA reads TGTGCCAGCAGTCCGCAGGTACTCAACACTGAAGCTTTCTTT.

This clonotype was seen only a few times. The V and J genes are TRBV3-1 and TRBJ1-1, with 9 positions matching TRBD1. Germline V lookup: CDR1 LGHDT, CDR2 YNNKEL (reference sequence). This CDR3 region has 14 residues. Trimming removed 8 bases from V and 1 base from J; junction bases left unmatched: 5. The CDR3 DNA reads TGTGCCAGCGGGGGGACAGGGCGGAACACTGAAGCTTTCTTT. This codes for CASGGTGRNTEAFF. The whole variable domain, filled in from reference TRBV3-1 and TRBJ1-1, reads DTAVSQTPKYLVTQMGNDKSIKCEQNLGHDTMYWYKQDSKKFLKIMFSYNNKELIINETVPNRFSPKSPDKAHLNLHINSLELGDSAVYFCASGGTGRNTEAFFGQGTRLTVV.

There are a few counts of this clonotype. As DNA, the CDR3 is TGTGCCAGTAGTATCGCGGGTTCCTACAATGAGCAGTTCTTC. Protein sequence: CASSIAGSYNEQFF. The chain uses TRBV19 and TRBJ2-1, with D possibly matching TRBD2 (5 bases). Trimming left V 3 bases short and J 1 base short, with 7 bases between. This CDR3 contains 14 residues. Germline CDR1 is LNHDA and CDR2 is SQIVND (reference sequence). Full variable domain (outside the CDR3, taken from reference TRBV19 and TRBJ2-1): DGGITQSPKYLFRKEGQNVTLSCEQNLNHDAMYWYRQDPGQGLRLIYYSQIVNDFQKGDIAEGYSVSREKKESFPLTVTSAQKNPTAFYLCASSIAGSYNEQFFGPGTRLTVL.

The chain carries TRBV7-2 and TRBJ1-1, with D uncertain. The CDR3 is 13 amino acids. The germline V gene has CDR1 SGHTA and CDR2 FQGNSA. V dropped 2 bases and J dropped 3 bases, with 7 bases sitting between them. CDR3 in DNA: TGTGCCAGCAGCTTATTTGGGGACACTGAAGCTTTCTTT. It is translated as CASSLFGDTEAFF.

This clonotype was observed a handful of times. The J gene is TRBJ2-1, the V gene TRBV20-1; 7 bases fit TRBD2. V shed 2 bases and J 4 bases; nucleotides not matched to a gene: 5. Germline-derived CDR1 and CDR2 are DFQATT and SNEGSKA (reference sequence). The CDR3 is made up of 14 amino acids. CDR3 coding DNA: TGCAGTGCTAGACGGCCTAGCGGTTACAATGAGCAGTTCTTC. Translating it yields CSARRPSGYNEQFF.

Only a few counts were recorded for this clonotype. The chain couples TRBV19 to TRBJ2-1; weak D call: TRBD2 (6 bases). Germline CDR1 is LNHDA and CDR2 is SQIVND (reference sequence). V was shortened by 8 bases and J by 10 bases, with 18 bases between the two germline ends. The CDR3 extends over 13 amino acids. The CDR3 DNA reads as TGTGCCAGTTCAAGGGACTTGGAATTCGAGCAGTTCTTC. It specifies CASSRDLEFEQFF.

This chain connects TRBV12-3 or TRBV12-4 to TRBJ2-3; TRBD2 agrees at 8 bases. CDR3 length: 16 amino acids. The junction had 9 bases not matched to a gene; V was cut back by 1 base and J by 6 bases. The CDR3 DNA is TGTGCCAGCAGTTTAGGGGGCGGGGGGCTCGCCGATACGCAGTATTTT. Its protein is CASSLGGGGLADTQYF.

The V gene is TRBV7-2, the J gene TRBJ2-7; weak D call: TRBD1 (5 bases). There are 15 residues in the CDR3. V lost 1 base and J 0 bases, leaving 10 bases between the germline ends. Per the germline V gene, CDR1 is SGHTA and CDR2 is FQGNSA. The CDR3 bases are TGTGCCAGCAGCTTAGAGGGGCAGAGCTCCTACGAGCAGTACTTC. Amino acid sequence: CASSLEGQSSYEQYF.

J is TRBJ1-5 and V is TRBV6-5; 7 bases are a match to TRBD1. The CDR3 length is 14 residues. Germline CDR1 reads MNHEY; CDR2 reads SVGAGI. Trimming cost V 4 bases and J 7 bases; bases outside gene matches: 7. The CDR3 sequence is CASSSGQLRQPQHF. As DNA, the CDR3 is TGTGCCAGCAGTTCGGGACAGCTGAGGCAGCCCCAGCATTTT.

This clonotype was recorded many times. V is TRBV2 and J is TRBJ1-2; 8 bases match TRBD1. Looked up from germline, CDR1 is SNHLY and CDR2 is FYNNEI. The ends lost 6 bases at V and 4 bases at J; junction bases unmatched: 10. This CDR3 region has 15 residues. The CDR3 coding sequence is TGTGCCAGCAGGATGCGACAGGGGTCCCTCTATGGCTACACCTTC. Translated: CASRMRQGSLYGYTF.

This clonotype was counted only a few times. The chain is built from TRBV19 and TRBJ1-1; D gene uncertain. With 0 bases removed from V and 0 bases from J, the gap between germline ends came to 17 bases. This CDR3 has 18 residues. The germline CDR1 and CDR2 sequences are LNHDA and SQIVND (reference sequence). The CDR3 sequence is CASSIDSRRSGLNTEAFF. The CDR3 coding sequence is TGTGCCAGTAGTATAGATAGTAGAAGGAGCGGGTTGAACACTGAAGCTTTCTTT.

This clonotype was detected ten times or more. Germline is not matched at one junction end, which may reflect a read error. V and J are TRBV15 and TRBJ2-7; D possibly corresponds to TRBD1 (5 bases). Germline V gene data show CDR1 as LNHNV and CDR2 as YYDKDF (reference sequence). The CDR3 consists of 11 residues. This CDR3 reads CATSREETEDF. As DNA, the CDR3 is TGTGCCACCAGCAGAGAAGAGACAGAAGACTTC. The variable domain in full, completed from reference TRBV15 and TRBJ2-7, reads DAMVIQNPRYQVTQFGKPVTLSCSQTLNHNVMYWYQQKSSQAPKLLFHYYDKDFNNEADTPDNFQSRRPNTSFCFLDIRSPGLGDTAMYLCATSREETEDFGPGTRLTVT.

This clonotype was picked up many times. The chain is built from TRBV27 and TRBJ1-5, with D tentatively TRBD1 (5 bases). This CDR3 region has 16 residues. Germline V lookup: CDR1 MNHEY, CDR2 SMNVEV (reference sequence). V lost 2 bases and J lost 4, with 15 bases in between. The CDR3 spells CASSLEAGLRNQPQHF. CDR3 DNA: TGTGCCAGCAGTTTAGAAGCAGGGTTAAGGAATCAGCCCCAGCATTTT.

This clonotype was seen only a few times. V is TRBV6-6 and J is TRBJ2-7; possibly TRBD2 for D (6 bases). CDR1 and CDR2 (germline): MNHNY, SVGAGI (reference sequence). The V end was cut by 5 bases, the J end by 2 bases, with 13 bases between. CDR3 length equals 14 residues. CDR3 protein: CASSARAGTYEQYF. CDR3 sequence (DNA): TGTGCCAGCAGTGCCCGGGCGGGAACCTACGAGCAGTACTTC.

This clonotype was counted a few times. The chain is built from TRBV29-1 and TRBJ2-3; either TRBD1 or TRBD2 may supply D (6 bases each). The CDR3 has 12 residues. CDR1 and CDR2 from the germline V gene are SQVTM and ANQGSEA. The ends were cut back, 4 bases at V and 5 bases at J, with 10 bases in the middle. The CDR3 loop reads CSVVQGGDTQYF. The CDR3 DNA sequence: TGCAGCGTTGTACAGGGAGGAGATACGCAGTATTTT.

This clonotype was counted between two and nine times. DNA of the CDR3: TGTGCCATCAGTGAAATCCAGGATACCGACGAGCAGTACTTC. Protein product: CAISEIQDTDEQYF. The chain uses TRBV10-3 and TRBJ2-7, with D hard to call. V was pared by 3 bases and J by 5 bases, with 14 bases between. Germline V lookup: CDR1 ENHRY, CDR2 SYGVKD. The CDR3 runs to 14 residues.

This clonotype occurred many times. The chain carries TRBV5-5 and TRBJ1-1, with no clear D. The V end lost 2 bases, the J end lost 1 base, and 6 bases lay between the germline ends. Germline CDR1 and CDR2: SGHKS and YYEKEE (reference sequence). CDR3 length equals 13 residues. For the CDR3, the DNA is TGTGCCAGCAGCTTTGGCAGGAACACTGAAGCTTTCTTT. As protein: CASSFGRNTEAFF.

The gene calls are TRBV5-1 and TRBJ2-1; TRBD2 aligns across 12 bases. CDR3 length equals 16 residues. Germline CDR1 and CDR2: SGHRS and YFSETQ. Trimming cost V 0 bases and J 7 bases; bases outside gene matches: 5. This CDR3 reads CASSLVAGLAGNEQFF. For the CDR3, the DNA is TGCGCCAGCAGCTTGGTAGCTGGACTAGCGGGGAATGAGCAGTTCTTC.

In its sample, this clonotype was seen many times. CDR3 nucleotide sequence: TGTGCCAGCAGCATCGACGGGGGCAACACCGGGGAGCTGTTTTTT. Translating it yields CASSIDGGNTGELFF. V is TRBV11-2 and J is TRBJ2-2, with D possibly being TRBD1 or TRBD2 (6 bases each). CDR1 and CDR2 (germline): SGHAT, FQNNGV. The CDR3 length is 15 residues. The V and J ends lost 5 bases and 2 bases respectively, with 12 bases between them.

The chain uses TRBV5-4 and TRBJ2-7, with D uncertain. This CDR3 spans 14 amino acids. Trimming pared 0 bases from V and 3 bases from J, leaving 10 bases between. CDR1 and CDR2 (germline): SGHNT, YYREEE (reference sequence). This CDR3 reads CASSLEWQHYEQYF. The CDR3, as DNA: TGTGCCAGCAGCTTGGAATGGCAGCACTACGAGCAGTACTTC.

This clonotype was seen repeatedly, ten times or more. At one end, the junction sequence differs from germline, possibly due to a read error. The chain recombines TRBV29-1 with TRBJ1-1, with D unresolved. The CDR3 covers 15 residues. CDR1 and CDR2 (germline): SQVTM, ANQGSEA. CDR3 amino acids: CSVKEPKDMNTEAFF. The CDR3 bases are TGCAGCGTTAAAGAGCCAAAAGACATGAACACTGAAGCTTTCTTT.

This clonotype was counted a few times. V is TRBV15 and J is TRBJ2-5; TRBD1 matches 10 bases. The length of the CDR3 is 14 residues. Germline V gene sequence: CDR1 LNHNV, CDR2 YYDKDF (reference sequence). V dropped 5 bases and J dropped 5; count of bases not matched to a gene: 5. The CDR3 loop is CATSAPGQGETQYF. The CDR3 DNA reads TGTGCCACCAGCGCCCCGGGACAGGGGGAGACCCAGTACTTC.

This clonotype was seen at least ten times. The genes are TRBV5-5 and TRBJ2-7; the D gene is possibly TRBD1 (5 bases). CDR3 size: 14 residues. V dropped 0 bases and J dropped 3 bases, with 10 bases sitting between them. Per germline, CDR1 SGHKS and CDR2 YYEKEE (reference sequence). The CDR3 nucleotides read TGTGCCAGCAGCTTGGTGGGGCGGAGCTACGAGCAGTACTTC. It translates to CASSLVGRSYEQYF. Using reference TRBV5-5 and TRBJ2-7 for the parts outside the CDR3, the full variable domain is DAGVTQSPTHLIKTRGQQVTLRCSPISGHKSVSWYQQVLGQGPQFIFQYYEKEERGRGNFPDRFSARQFPNYSSELNVNALLLGDSALYLCASSLVGRSYEQYFGPGTRLTVT.